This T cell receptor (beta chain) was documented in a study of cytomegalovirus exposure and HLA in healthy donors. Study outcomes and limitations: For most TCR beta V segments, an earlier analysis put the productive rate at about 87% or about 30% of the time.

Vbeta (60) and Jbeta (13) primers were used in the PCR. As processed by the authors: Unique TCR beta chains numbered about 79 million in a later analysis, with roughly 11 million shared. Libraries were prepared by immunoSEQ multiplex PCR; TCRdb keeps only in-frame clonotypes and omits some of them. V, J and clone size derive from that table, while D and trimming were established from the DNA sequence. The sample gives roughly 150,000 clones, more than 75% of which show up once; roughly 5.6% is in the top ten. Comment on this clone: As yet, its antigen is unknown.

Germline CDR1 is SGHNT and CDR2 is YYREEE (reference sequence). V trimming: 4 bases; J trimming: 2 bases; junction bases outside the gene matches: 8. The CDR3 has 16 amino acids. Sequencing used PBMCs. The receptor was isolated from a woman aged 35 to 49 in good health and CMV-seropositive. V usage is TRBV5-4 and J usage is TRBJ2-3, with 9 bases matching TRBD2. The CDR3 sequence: CASSTRLAVTTDTQYF. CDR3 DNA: TGTGCCAGCAGCACCCGACTAGCGGTAACCACAGATACGCAGTATTTT.